This TCR beta chain is drawn from a study of OX40 agonist ivuxolimab in advanced cancers. Study at large: Ivuxolimab is a fully human IgG2 antibody that activates OX40 (CD134). The group had a mean age of about 65 years, ranged from roughly 23 to 90, and was 80% to 85% male.

CDR1 and CDR2 from the germline V gene are LGHNA and YNFKEQ. The CDR3 spans 14 residues. V was trimmed by 1 base and J by 3 bases, leaving 10 bases between them. Data came from immunoSEQ multiplex PCR; TCRdb stores just in-frame clones and leaves some out. The sample holds fewer than 70,000 clones, roughly 84% seen once. This receptor was taken from an adult with an advanced solid tumor such as melanoma, head and neck, liver or kidney cancer. V and J are TRBV4-2 and TRBJ2-7; D is unresolved. Material: CD4+ or CD8+ T cells sorted from blood, obtained in a trial of the OX40 agonist ivuxolimab. The CDR3 loop reads CASSQAPGLYEQYF. CDR3 bases: TGTGCCAGCAGCCAAGCGCCAGGCCTCTACGAGCAGTACTTC.